The entry below describes one T cell receptor beta chain. Antigen: not known. This specimen comes from a study of T cell responses to AZD1222 COVID-19 vaccine. Regarding the study as a whole: Rises in breadth and depth of Spike-specific TCRs came after two AZD1222 doses. The donor cohort was predominantly white British with a female majority, and clonal diversity may have been underestimated. Unmutated variant regions reportedly attract nearly half of all spike-specific TCRs. Spike-wide coverage was observed for vaccine-associated CD4 TCRs, with dominant responses at 160-218 and 743-854.

The CDR3 is 14 residues long. CDR1 and CDR2 (germline): SGHAT, FQNNGV. V lost 0 bases, J lost 8 bases, and 3 bases stayed unmatched. The assay was immunoSEQ multiplex PCR, and TCRdb's table has in-frame clones only and misses some. The sample consists of some 140,000 clones, roughly 85% of them appearing once. V gene TRBV11-2 combines with J gene TRBJ1-4; 7 positions agree with TRBD1. This material consisted of peripheral blood, taken 28 days after the second dose of the MenACWY control vaccine. This sequence was found in an adult who received the MenACWY meningococcal vaccine as a control. The CDR3 sequence: CASSLEPTGEKLFF. In nucleotides, the CDR3 is TGTGCCAGCAGCTTAGAGCCGACAGGGGAAAAACTGTTTTTT.